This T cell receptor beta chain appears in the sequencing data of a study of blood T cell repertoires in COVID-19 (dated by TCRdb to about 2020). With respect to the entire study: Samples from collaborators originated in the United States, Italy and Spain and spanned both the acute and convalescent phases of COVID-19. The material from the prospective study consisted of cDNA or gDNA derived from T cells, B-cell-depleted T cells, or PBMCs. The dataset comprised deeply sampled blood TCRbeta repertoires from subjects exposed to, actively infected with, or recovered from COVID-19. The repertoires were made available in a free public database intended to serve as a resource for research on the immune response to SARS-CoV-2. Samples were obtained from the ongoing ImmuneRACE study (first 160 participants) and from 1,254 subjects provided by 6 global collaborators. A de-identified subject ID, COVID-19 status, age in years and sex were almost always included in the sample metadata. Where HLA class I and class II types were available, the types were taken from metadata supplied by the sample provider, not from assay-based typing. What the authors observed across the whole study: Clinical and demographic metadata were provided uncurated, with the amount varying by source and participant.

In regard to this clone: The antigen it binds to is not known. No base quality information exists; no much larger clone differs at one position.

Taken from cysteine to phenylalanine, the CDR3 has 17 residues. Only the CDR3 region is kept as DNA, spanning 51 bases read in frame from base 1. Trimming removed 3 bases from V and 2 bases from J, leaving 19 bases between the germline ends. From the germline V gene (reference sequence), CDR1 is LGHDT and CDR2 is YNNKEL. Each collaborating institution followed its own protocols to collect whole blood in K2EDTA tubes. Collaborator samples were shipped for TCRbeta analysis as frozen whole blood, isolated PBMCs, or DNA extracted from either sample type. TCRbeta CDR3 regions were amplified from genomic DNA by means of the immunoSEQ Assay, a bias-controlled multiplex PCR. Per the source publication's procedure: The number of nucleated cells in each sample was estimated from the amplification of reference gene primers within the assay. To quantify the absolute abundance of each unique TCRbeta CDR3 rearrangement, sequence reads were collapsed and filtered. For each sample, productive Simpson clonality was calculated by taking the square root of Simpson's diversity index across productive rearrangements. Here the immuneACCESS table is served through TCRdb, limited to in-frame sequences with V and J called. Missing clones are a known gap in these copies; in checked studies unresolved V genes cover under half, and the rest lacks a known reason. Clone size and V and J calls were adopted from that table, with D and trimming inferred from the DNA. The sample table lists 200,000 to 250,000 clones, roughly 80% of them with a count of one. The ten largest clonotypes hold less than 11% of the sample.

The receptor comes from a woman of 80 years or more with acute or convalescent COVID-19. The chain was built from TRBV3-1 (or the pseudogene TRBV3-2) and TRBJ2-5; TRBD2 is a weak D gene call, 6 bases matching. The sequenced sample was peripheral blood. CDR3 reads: CASSQGVGGTGQETQYF. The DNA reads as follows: TGTGCCAGCAGCCAGGGGGTCGGGGGAACCGGACAAGAGACCCAGTACTTC.